This T cell receptor (beta chain) stems from a study of Ad26.COV2.S vaccination and SARS-CoV-2 variants (dated by TCRdb to the early 2020s). Turning to the overall study: Donors in the vaccine arm were drawn from COV1001, a phase I-IIa trial of Ad26.COV2.S in healthy adults that was multicentre, randomized, double-blind and placebo-controlled. Ad26.COV2.S was given intramuscularly at 5x10^10 or 1x10^11 viral particles, as a single shot or as two shots 56 days apart. TCRbeta repertoire sequencing was used to assess the specificity and breadth of SARS-CoV-2-reactive T cell receptors after Ad26.COV2.S vaccination. A total of 32 samples were included in the TCR-sequenced set, comprising roughly 19 Ad26.COV2.S vaccine recipients, 5 placebo recipients and 8 SARS-CoV-2 convalescent individuals. Trial participants were randomized into five groups of five, in which low-dose or high-dose Ad26.COV2.S was given once or twice, or placebo was given on both occasions. Investigators did not know the trial group allocation while performing experiments and assessing outcomes.

Overall study outcomes, separate from this receptor: The study lacked the statistical power to compare responses across vaccine doses or regimens. The authors noted that total T cell responses may have been underestimated by the TCR breadth and depth analyses. Ad26.COV2.S recipients had higher spike-specific TCR breadth than placebo recipients (P = 0.0014). Vaccine and placebo recipients had comparable non-spike TCR breadth, which fits with the vaccine containing only spike. Substantial breadth of spike-specific CD8+ and CD4+ T cell responses was reported after vaccination.

Taken with the paper, the label for treatment or condition translates to: about 20 received Ad26.COV2.S at low or high dose, single or two shots; about 5 received placebo; per-sample allocation not given. For vaccine and placebo recipients, the sequenced repertoires came from samples collected on day 63 after the first injection. Between 29 July and 7 August 2020, Cohort 1b enrolled fewer than 30 adults aged 18-55 years at one site in Boston, USA. Ad26.COV2.S was a replication-incompetent adenovirus type 26 vector that expressed a prefusion-stabilized SARS-CoV-2 spike protein derived from the original Wuhan strain. The immunoSEQ Assay was the method used to sequence TCRbeta CDR3 regions. After extraction, genomic DNA underwent amplification by bias-controlled multiplex PCR, followed by high-throughput sequencing. Regarding the original processing steps: To quantify the absolute abundance of each unique TCRbeta CDR3 region, sequences were collapsed and filtered. T cell fraction was estimated by normalizing TCRbeta template counts to usable DNA, with usable DNA measured through amplification of reference genes found in all nucleated cells. Repertoire TCRs were annotated as SARS-CoV-2-specific by exact matching of V gene, CDR3 amino acid sequence and J gene to a known reactive TCR set. The reference SARS-CoV-2 TCR set was obtained from MIRA and was filtered for enrichment in COVID-19-positive ImmuneCODE repertoires, whereby public or cross-reactive TCRs were removed. Using the MIRA antigens, annotated TCRs were further analysed by specific ORF or by position within an ORF. Breadth was defined as the number of annotated unique rearrangements divided by the total number of unique productive rearrangements, and depth was defined as the summed frequency of the annotated unique rearrangements. Group comparisons of TCR breadth used two-sided Wilcoxon rank-sum tests. TCRdb re-hosts the immuneACCESS table, in-frame sequences only. Its copies lack some clones; in the studies checked, an unresolved V gene accounts for under half of them, and the cause for the rest is not known. V and J calls plus clone size are reproduced from that table; the DNA served to infer D and trimming. Across this sample there are some 350,000 clones, with roughly 90% seen only once. The ten biggest clones cover around 5.5% of the sample.

The germline V gene supplies CDR1 SGHRS and CDR2 YFSETQ. V is reduced by 4 bases and J by 2 bases, leaving a spacing of 14 bases between them. The CDR3, cysteine through phenylalanine, is 15 amino acids long. Left in the record is the CDR3 DNA by itself, 45 bases read in frame from the first base. Details on this clone: Its antigen remains undetermined. It has no much larger one-base neighbor in the sample; base qualities were not kept.

The sequence joins TRBV5-1 to TRBJ2-3; the D segment could be TRBD1, given 6 matching bases. Sequencing used peripheral blood, obtained in a trial of Ad26.COV2.S vaccine versus placebo. This receptor was identified in a person between 18 and 59 years old who received the Ad26.COV2.S COVID-19 vaccine or a placebo. The DNA is as follows: TGCGCCAGCAGCATATTAGGGACAATCACAGATACGCAGTATTTT. It translates as CASSILGTITDTQYF.